The clone carrying this T cell receptor beta chain was recorded a few times. Antigen: not known. The sample belongs to a study of human T cells and chemical hapten exposure. For the study at large: Sensitization applied 2% DPC to roughly 2 cm by roughly 2 cm of upper inner arm skin. Patches that contained 0.01% DPC were applied to the upper back and read at 6 days.

V shed 5 bases and J shed 5 bases, with 16 bases lying between them. The CDR3 length is 15 residues. CDR1 is SGHVS, CDR2 FNYEAQ, per germline. General study points: There were significantly more large CDR3 similarity clusters among expanded TCRs than among controls.

Authors' processing steps: Samples had a median of around 91,000 TCRs, ranging about 23,224 to 700,000. TCRdb passed the RACE reads through MiXCR, listing each CDR3 protein once. In this record, the V and J calls reflect TCRdb's handling and not the investigators' own analysis. The sample yields about 85,000 distinct CDR3 sequences, roughly 8.5% seen once. Time point here: pre-sensitization, week 0. The treatment denotes: therapeutic diphenylcyclopropenone sensitization with weekly scalp DPC. The material was whole blood, obtained in connection with sensitization to the hapten diphenylcyclopropenone (DPC). The TCR sequence derives from a man aged 40-49 years with alopecia areata. Some clones in this sample may be carry-over from other donors' samples. This sequence joins TRBV7-6 and TRBJ1-5; a possible D gene is TRBD1 (6 bases). This CDR3 reads CASSLSGGIDQPQHF. The CDR3 nucleotides read TGTGCCAGCAGCCTAAGTGGGGGCATAGATCAGCCCCAGCATTTT.